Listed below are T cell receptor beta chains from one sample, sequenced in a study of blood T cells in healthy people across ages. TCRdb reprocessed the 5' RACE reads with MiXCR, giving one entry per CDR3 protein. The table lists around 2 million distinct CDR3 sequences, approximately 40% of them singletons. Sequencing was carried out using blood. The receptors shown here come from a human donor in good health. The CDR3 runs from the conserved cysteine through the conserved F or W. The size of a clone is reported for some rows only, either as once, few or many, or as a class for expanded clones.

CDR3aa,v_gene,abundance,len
CASSVGTGGPDEQFF,TRBV9,few,15
CASIRGWPSTDTQYF,TRBV5-1,-,15
CASSLLALKTDTQYF,TRBV7-2,few,15
CASGKVNQPQHF,TRBV27,-,12
CASSRGVGSTEAFF,TRBV3-1,-,14
CSASASAGIQETQYF,TRBV29-1,-,15
CASRQDCCGEDLTF,TRBV4-2,few,14
CASSPGRPGANVLTF,TRBV5-1,-,15
CASSVLAGGRTDTQYF,TRBV4-3,-,16
CASSQGTLFSPLHF,TRBV4-3,-,14
CASSSRGRDYEQYF,TRBV19,few,14
CASSFRGQRVLHEQYF,TRBV5-1,-,16
CSATSGTSFLGEQFF,TRBV20-1,few,15
CASSKEAHRGPSSYNEQSF,TRBV21-1,-,19
CASSLQDRGGEQYF,TRBV5-1,few,14
CASGQARGYEQFF,TRBV14,-,13
CASSSDSTNEKLFF,TRBV28,-,14
CRAQEIGQGVNQPQHF,TRBV20-1,-,16
CASSLVAGEDNEQFF,TRBV7-2,-,15
CASSNGRGGETQYF,TRBV28,few,14
CASSSDRGGPYEQYF,TRBV7-2,-,15
CASSTTTGWYEQYF,TRBV27,few,14
CAIGGDGGTSGDQSSYNERFF,TRBV10-3,once,21
CASSRLRDSNQPQHF,TRBV2,once,15
CASSQDREIYGYTF,TRBV4-3,-,14
CATSDLSSGDEQFF,TRBV24-1,few,14
CASRFQDLYGYTF,TRBV7-2,few,13
CASSKRQDNYGYTF,TRBV6-6,-,14
CASSYAGTVYEQYF,TRBV6-2/TRBV6-3,-,14
CASSIPGTPNQPQHF,TRBV7-2,-,15
CSARGSGWYGYTF,TRBV20-1,few,13
CSGSRLAGGKETQYF,TRBV20-1,-,15
CASNRASYNEQFF,TRBV2,few,13
CASSPATGWNTEAFF,TRBV18,-,15
CSVTGDMGEKLFF,TRBV29-1,many,13
CASSSGPIYNEQFF,TRBV12-3/TRBV12-4,few,14
CSASEGQGIHEQYF,TRBV20-1,few,14